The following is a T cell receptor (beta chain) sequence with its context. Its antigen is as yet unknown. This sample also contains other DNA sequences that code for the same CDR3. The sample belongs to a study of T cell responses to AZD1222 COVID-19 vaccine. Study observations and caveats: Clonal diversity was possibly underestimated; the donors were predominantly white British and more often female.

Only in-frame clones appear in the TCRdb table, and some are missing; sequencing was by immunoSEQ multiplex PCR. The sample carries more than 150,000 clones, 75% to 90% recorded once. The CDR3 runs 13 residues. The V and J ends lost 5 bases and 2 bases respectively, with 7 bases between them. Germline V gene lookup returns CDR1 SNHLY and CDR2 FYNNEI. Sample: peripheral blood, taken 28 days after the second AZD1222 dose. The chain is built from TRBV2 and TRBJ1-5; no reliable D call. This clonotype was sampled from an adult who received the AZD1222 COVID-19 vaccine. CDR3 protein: CASSWQGNQPQHF. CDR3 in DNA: TGTGCCAGCAGTTGGCAGGGCAATCAGCCCCAGCATTTT.